These 7 T cell receptor beta chains originate from one sample sequenced in a study of blood T cell repertoires in COVID-19 (dated by TCRdb to the early 2020s). The library relied on the immunoSEQ multiplex PCR assay. The clones in this table, taken by TCRdb from immuneACCESS, are in-frame only. Not every clone is retained; where verified, under half of the shortfall comes from an unresolved V gene, and the cause of the rest is unknown. The sample table records approximately 120,000 clones; around 86% of these occur just once. The leading ten clones occupy over 15% of the sample. The material sequenced was PBMCs or T cells enriched from blood (not recorded which). The receptors come from a man younger than 40 who had recovered from COVID-19.

The J gene is TRBJ1-6, the V gene TRBV6-5; D is perhaps TRBD1 (5 bases). Trimming pared 4 bases from V and 2 bases from J, leaving 12 bases between. CDR1 MNHEY and CDR2 SVGAGI come from the germline V gene. This CDR3 is 16 amino acids long. In DNA, the CDR3 is TGTGCCAGCAGTTCCAACAGGCGTGCCTATAATTCACCCCTCCACTTT. As protein: CASSSNRRAYNSPLHF.

V usage is TRBV18 and J usage is TRBJ1-6; D ambiguous. The CDR3 extends over 14 amino acids. Trimming removed 2 bases at V and 16 bases at J, with 18 bases between. Germline values: CDR1 KGHSH, CDR2 LQKENI. This chain's CDR3 is CASSPAHRESALHF. The CDR3 DNA reads TGTGCCAGCTCACCAGCCCACCGGGAAAGTGCACTCCACTTT.

The gene calls are TRBV2 and TRBJ1-1; the match to TRBD1 covers 8 bases. CDR3 size: 16 residues. With 6 bases clipped from V and 4 bases from J, the junction kept 13 bases outside the gene matches. Per germline, CDR1 SNHLY and CDR2 FYNNEI. CDR3 sequence: CASSGGQGLPGTEAFF. The CDR3 bases are TGTGCCAGCAGCGGTGGACAGGGCCTTCCGGGCACTGAAGCTTTCTTT.

This CDR3 reads CASSPRQETQYF. CDR3 DNA: TGTGCCAGCTCACCGCGGCAAGAGACCCAGTACTTC. The chain has TRBV18 and TRBJ2-5; no clear D. The germline V gene encodes CDR1 KGHSH and CDR2 LQKENI. CDR3 length equals 12 residues. V was clipped by 3 bases and J by 2 bases, with 4 bases between them.

This chain joins TRBV4-2 and TRBJ2-5; 12 bases fit TRBD2. The CDR3 runs 18 residues. Germline values: CDR1 LGHNA, CDR2 YNFKEQ. V was pared by 0 bases and J by 4 bases, with 9 bases of the junction left unmatched. The CDR3 region has the DNA TGTGCCAGCAGCCAAGAGCTAGCGGGGGGGCCTAGGCTAGAGACCCAGTACTTC. It translates to CASSQELAGGPRLETQYF.

For the CDR3, the DNA is TGTGCCAGCAGCCACAGGGGGCGAGGAAACACCATATATTTT. It encodes CASSHRGRGNTIYF. The chain links TRBV9 to TRBJ1-3, with 9 bases that match TRBD1. The CDR3 covers 14 residues. CDR1 SGDLS and CDR2 YYNGEE come from the germline V gene. Germline trimming cut 4 bases from V and 4 bases from J; bases unmatched to any gene: 3.

V gene TRBV11-3 combines with J gene TRBJ2-5, with D possibly being TRBD1 (6 bases). In germline, CDR1 is SGHNT, CDR2 YENEEA. This CDR3 contains 14 residues. V was shortened by 5 bases and J by 1 base, with 11 bases between the two germline ends. CDR3 bases: TGTGCCAGCAGCCTGGACAGTCGCCAAGAGACCCAGTACTTC. This encodes CASSLDSRQETQYF. Full variable domain (missing parts from reference TRBV11-3 and TRBJ2-5): EAGVVQSPRYKIIEKKQPVAFWCNPISGHNTLYWYLQNLGQGPELLIRYENEEAVDDSQLPKDRFSAERLKGVDSTLKIQPAELGDSAVYLCASSLDSRQETQYFGPGTRLLVL.